This is a list of T cell receptor beta chains from one sample in a study of cytomegalovirus exposure and HLA in healthy donors. Repertoires were generated with immunoSEQ multiplex PCR, while TCRdb's copy carries only in-frame clones and drops some. The data show 150,000 to 250,000 clones, about 81% seen once. Sequencing was carried out using PBMCs. All receptors come from a woman aged 25 to 39 in good health and CMV-seronegative. Each CDR3 is given with its conserved first and last residue. The D gene is left open where the match is weak. Only part of the rows carry a size: once, few, many, or a class if the clone is expanded.

>NA|NA|TRBV6-1|TRBJ2-7
TGTGCCAGCAGCCCTGAGGGACTGGCAGGCAACGAGCAGTACTTC
CASSPEGLAGNEQYF
>NA|NA|TRBV9|TRBJ2-5
TGTGCCAGCAGCGTAGGGACAAAACAAGAGACCCAGTACTTC
CASSVGTKQETQYF
>NA|NA|TRBV7-2|TRBJ1-4
TGTGCCAGCAGCTCCATGGGGGCGACTAATGAAAAACTGTTTTTT
CASSSMGATNEKLFF
>TRBD1|NA|TRBV29-1|TRBJ1-1
TGCAGCCTAAGGGACAGGGGGAACACTGAAGCTTTCTTT
CSLRDRGNTEAFF
>NA|NA|TRBV15|TRBJ1-1
TGTGCCACCAGCAGAGGACACCCGAACACTGAAGCTTTCTTT
CATSRGHPNTEAFF
>TRBD1|few|TRBV6-1|TRBJ1-1
TGTGCCAGCAGTGTTGACAGGGGGGACACTGAAGCTTTCTTT
CASSVDRGDTEAFF
>TRBD1|few|TRBV7-9|TRBJ1-6
TGTGCCAGCAGCCCTAACAGGGGGTCGAATTCACCCCTCCACTTT
CASSPNRGSNSPLHF
>NA|NA|TRBV28|TRBJ1-2
TGTGCCAGCAGCCTCCTCCCAGGGGTGGGTGGCTACACCTTC
CASSLLPGVGGYTF
>TRBD1|few|TRBV5-1|TRBJ1-6
TGCGCCAGCAGCTTTTTGGTAAGGGGACAGGGTTCACCCCTCCACTTT
CASSFLVRGQGSPLHF
>NA|NA|TRBV27|TRBJ1-1
TGTGCCACCCGGTTCGGTGACACTGAAGCTTTCTTT
CATRFGDTEAFF
>TRBD1|NA|TRBV19|TRBJ1-5
TGTGCCAGTAAGGGGGACAGGGGTTCGGTTCAGCCCCAGCATTTT
CASKGDRGSVQPQHF
>TRBD1|NA|TRBV19|TRBJ2-3
TGTGCCAGCAGCCGTTACAGGGGGGATACGCAGTATTTT
CASSRYRGDTQYF
>TRBD1|once|TRBV6-5|TRBJ1-2
TGTGCCAGCAGTGGGACAGGGGGCGCAGAATGGAGCTACACCTTC
CASSGTGGAEWSYTF
>TRBD1|NA|TRBV19|TRBJ2-1
TGTGCCAGTAGTAAAGGACAGGGGGCGGATGAGCAGTTCTTC
CASSKGQGADEQFF
>NA|NA|TRBV30|TRBJ1-4
TGTGCCTGGAGCCCGTGGGCTCTGGGTGAAAAACTGTTTTTT
CAWSPWALGEKLFF
>NA|NA|TRBV21-1|TRBJ2-3
TGTGCCAGCAGCAGAGGAGACAGGGAGGGCACAGATACGCAGTATTTT
CASSRGDREGTDTQYF
>NA|NA|TRBV2|TRBJ1-1
TGTGCCAGCAGGGCGGGAGGGCGAGACACTGAAGCTTTCTTT
CASRAGGRDTEAFF
>TRBD1|NA|TRBV10-1|TRBJ2-2
TGCGCCAGCAGTGGTCGACAGGGGAACACCGGGGAGCTGTTTTTT
CASSGRQGNTGELFF
>NA|once|TRBV5-6|TRBJ2-5
TGTGCCAGCAGCCCATTAGCGGCCCAAAGGGAGACCCAGTACTTC
CASSPLAAQRETQYF
>NA|once|TRBV19|TRBJ1-5
TGTGCCAGTAGTATAGACCTAAATCAGCCCCAGCATTTT
CASSIDLNQPQHF
>TRBD2|NA|TRBV28|TRBJ2-1
TGTGCCAGCAGACTAGCGGGGGTCTCCTACAATGAGCAGTTCTTC
CASRLAGVSYNEQFF
>NA|NA|TRBV5-4|TRBJ2-2
TGTGCCAGCAGCTTGGATGGCGGAGGAACCGGGGAGCTGTTTTTT
CASSLDGGGTGELFF
>NA|NA|TRBV4-1|TRBJ2-1
TGCGCCAGCAGTCTCAGCGACCCACCATACAATGAGCAGTTCTTC
CASSLSDPPYNEQFF
>TRBD1|few|TRBV15|TRBJ1-4
TGTGCCACCAGCAGAGACAGACAGGGGATTCTTGAAAAACTGTTTTTT
CATSRDRQGILEKLFF
>NA|NA|TRBV6-5|TRBJ1-3
TGTGCCAGCAGACAGGGTTTCTCTGGAAACACCATATATTTT
CASRQGFSGNTIYF
>TRBD1|NA|TRBV7-3|TRBJ1-2
TGTGCCAGCAGCTCCTACAAGGGGACAGGGGCCTATGGCTACACCTTC
CASSSYKGTGAYGYTF
>TRBD1|NA|TRBV5-6|TRBJ2-1
TGTGCCAGCAGCTTTGGACAGGGACCCAATGAGCAGTTCTTC
CASSFGQGPNEQFF
>NA|NA|TRBV7-2|TRBJ1-3
TGTGCCAGCAGCTTAGCCAGGGGAGGAAACACCATATATTTT
CASSLARGGNTIYF
>NA|NA|TRBV6-1|TRBJ1-1
TGTGCCAGCAGTGAAGTTTCGGCGGAGACTGAAGCTTTCTTT
CASSEVSAETEAFF
>NA|NA|TRBV7-8|TRBJ2-7
TGTGCCAGCAGCGGGGCAGCCTACGAGCAGTACTTC
CASSGAAYEQYF
>NA|NA|TRBV4-1|TRBJ1-5
TGCGCCAGCAGCCAAGGCAGGGGTTTCGGCAGGGACCATCAGCCCCAGCATTTT
CASSQGRGFGRDHQPQHF
>TRBD2|NA|TRBV5-1|TRBJ2-1
TGCGCCAGCAGCCCGGGGGGGGCATACAATGAGCAGTTCTTC
CASSPGGAYNEQFF
>NA|few|TRBV6-5|TRBJ1-6
TGTGCCAGCAGGAGCTCCTATAATTCACCCCTCCACTTT
CASRSSYNSPLHF
>TRBD2|NA|TRBV5-6|TRBJ2-1
TGTGCCAGCAGCTTGAGCGGGGACGAGCAGTTCTTC
CASSLSGDEQFF
>NA|once|TRBV29-1|TRBJ2-3
TGCAGCGCCGTAACTAGCACAGATACGCAGTATTTT
CSAVTSTDTQYF
>TRBD1|few|TRBV2|TRBJ1-6
TGTGCCAGTACAGGGGGAACCTATAATTCACCCCTCCACTTT
CASTGGTYNSPLHF
>NA|once|TRBV7-8|TRBJ1-6
TGTGCCAGCAGCCCGGGACTGTCGAGGGATTCACCCCTCCACTTT
CASSPGLSRDSPLHF